This TCR beta chain derives from a study of blood T cells in healthy people across ages. Healthy individuals of Caucasian origin from Russia, aged about 6 to 100, served as donors. For the second PCR, which ran for roughly 7 to 11 cycles, a sample-barcoded 5' primer and a J-beta primer mix were used. Each cDNA molecule, via a template-switch adaptor with 12 random nucleotides, was tagged. TCRdb reprocessed the 5' RACE reads with MiXCR, giving one entry per CDR3 protein. In the table there are fewer than 950,000 distinct CDR3 sequences, 30% to 45% of which are singletons. General study findings and limits: Older individuals had lower TCR beta diversity per million T cells (the decline was roughly linear).

V shed 5 bases and J shed 6 bases, with 10 bases lying between them. The CDR3 has 12 residues. The sample holds many counts of this clonotype. Antigen specificity is unknown. Material for sequencing was blood. The receptor was derived from a man between 18 and 35 years old in good health. This chain uses TRBV12-3 or TRBV12-4 with TRBJ1-2; tentative D call: TRBD1 (5 bases). CDR3 loop: CASSSREDGYTF. CDR3 sequence (DNA): TGTGCCAGCAGTAGCAGGGAGGATGGCTACACCTTC.